The rows below give T cell receptor beta chains drawn from one sample of a study of blood T cell repertoires in COVID-19. This table comes from immunoSEQ multiplex PCR, and its TCRdb copy is limited to in-frame clones, with some not included. The sample holds 120,000 or so clones; 85% to 90% are singletons and the top ten take 7.6%. Sequencing was performed on peripheral blood. These receptors were taken from a man aged 45 to 65 with acute or convalescent COVID-19. The conserved cysteine and the conserved F or W are not part of the CDR3 here. Clone size, where shown, is once, few, many, or a class for clones that have expanded.

>TRBJ2-7|TRBV19|-
ASPGLQSYEQY
>TRBJ1-2|TRBV30|-
AWSVRDRDYGYT
>TRBJ2-1|TRBV19|-
ASSTPAGPYNEQF
>TRBJ2-1|TRBV2|-
ASSWDSSSYNEQF
>TRBJ2-1|TRBV5-1|-
ASSLSASGELTYNEQF
>TRBJ1-2|TRBV4-1|-
ASSQDPSGYT
>TRBJ2-7|TRBV27|-
ASSFAGTGYEQY
>TRBJ2-7|TRBV6-2/TRBV6-3|-
ASSGWGTSGIRSSHEQY
>TRBJ1-1|TRBV18|few
ASSPLRENTEAF
>TRBJ2-7|TRBV10-1|few
ASRGNSYEQY
>TRBJ1-1|TRBV10-3|-
AISERGFMNTEAF
>TRBJ1-2|TRBV7-9|-
ASSFDFYGYT
>TRBJ2-1|TRBV6-2/TRBV6-3|once
ASSHGIGVDEQF
>TRBJ1-5|TRBV30|-
AWSIPGQGVQPQH
>TRBJ2-7|TRBV3-1/TRBV3-2|once
ASSQAGGPLNQQY
>TRBJ1-5|TRBV19|-
ASSERGSGNQPQH
>TRBJ2-7|TRBV12-3/TRBV12-4|-
ASRQGFSFSRD
>TRBJ2-2|TRBV21-1|-
ASSSGLAGGRGTGELF
>TRBJ2-7|TRBV11-3|few
ASSLDLWRDPPYEQY
>TRBJ2-3|TRBV3-1/TRBV3-2|once
ASSYSTMRENTQY
>TRBJ1-2|TRBV5-4|-
ASSPDRNYGYT
>TRBJ2-7|TRBV24-1|-
ATSDGLAGVSEQY
>TRBJ2-7|TRBV19|-
ASSIAEGAWY
>TRBJ2-3|TRBV24-1|-
ATSDTKRSSTDTQY
>TRBJ2-7|TRBV11-3|few
ASSLSPKHYEQY
>TRBJ2-3|TRBV10-3|-
AISVPLGLRGPDTQY
>TRBJ2-1|TRBV12-5|-
ASGLVNMRGGAHEQF
>TRBJ2-7|TRBV5-1|once
ASSVQGYSSEQY
>TRBJ2-1|TRBV12-3/TRBV12-4|-
ASSFPGVREQF
>TRBJ2-2|TRBV3-1/TRBV3-2|-
ASSPRTSGITGELF
>TRBJ1-2|TRBV21-1|-
ASSLDKEGDRDVVYGYT
>TRBJ2-7|TRBV24-1|-
ATSDQKGQPYEQY
>TRBJ2-3|TRBV5-3|-
ARSHDRVYSSTDTQY
>TRBJ2-2|TRBV11-3|-
ASSRDSATGELF
>TRBJ2-7|TRBV12-3/TRBV12-4|-
ASSSGSSYEQY
>TRBJ2-7|TRBV5-6|-
ASSTSTGAFYSYEQY
>TRBJ1-1|TRBV19|-
ASSTQGRWMNTEAF
>TRBJ1-2|TRBV18|-
ASSPSSGQGYGYT
>TRBJ2-4|TRBV19|few
ASSTTGGLAKNIQY
>TRBJ2-2|TRBV5-1|-
ASSSTSSGELF
>TRBJ1-1|TRBV5-1|-
ASSLNLGTLNTEAF
>TRBJ2-1|TRBV19|-
ASTRRGVSGGPSYNEQF
>TRBJ2-7|TRBV20-1|-
SASSFQGMFNEQY
>TRBJ2-5|TRBV5-4|-
ASSLGQGETQY
>TRBJ2-7|TRBV6-2/TRBV6-3|-
ASSYVVGTTYEQY
>TRBJ2-7|TRBV30|-
ASWERDYEQY
>TRBJ2-1|TRBV24-1|few
ATSDLRAGDGYNEQF